This TCR beta chain was identified in a study of OX40 agonist ivuxolimab in advanced cancers. Germline lookup yields CDR1 MDHEN and CDR2 SYDVKM. The CDR3 extends over 15 amino acids. V shed 5 bases and J shed 0 bases, with 11 bases lying between them. Assay: immunoSEQ multiplex PCR; the TCRdb copy retains only in-frame clones and omits some. The sample records 15,000 to 20,000 clones, approximately 86% being singletons. The origin of this receptor is an adult with an advanced solid tumor such as melanoma, head and neck, liver or kidney cancer. The material was CD4+ or CD8+ T cells sorted from blood, obtained in a trial of the OX40 agonist ivuxolimab. V and J are TRBV28 and TRBJ2-1; TRBD2 is a possible D gene (5 bases). The CDR3 sequence is CASSPSRGSYNEQFF. Here the CDR3 DNA reads TGTGCCAGCAGTCCCTCCCGGGGCTCCTACAATGAGCAGTTCTTC. Full variable domain (missing parts from reference TRBV28 and TRBJ2-1): DVKVTQSSRYLVKRTGEKVFLECVQDMDHENMFWYRQDPGLGLRLIYFSYDVKMKEKGDIPEGYSVSREKKERFSLILESASTNQTSMYLCASSPSRGSYNEQFFGPGTRLTVL.